What follows are 21 T cell receptor beta chains derived from one specimen sequenced in a study of PD-1 blockade in classical Hodgkin lymphoma. The time point is: cycle 4 day 1 (C4D1), after 5 to 7 weeks of nivolumab. Relapse after autologous stem cell transplantation occurred in every patient, and brentuximab vedotin exposure varied. CD8+ T cell isolation from thawed PBMCs was performed by magnetic negative selection. The method was immunoSEQ multiplex PCR; TCRdb's version includes in-frame clones alone and lacks a portion of them. The sample consists of over 2,000 clones, 70% of them appearing once. The material was CD8+ T cells from blood, obtained before the fourth cycle of nivolumab. The receptors come from a human donor with classical Hodgkin lymphoma.

The genes are TRBV5-5 and TRBJ1-3; no clear D. V lost 6 bases to trimming and J lost 3 bases, with 4 bases between them. Germline CDR1 and CDR2: SGHKS and YYEKEE (reference sequence). The CDR3 is made up of 11 amino acids. The CDR3 is CASTNGNTIYF. The CDR3 nucleotides are TGTGCCAGCACAAATGGAAACACCATATATTTT.

The chain joins TRBV7-9 to TRBJ2-5; 10 nucleotides agree with TRBD1. This CDR3 contains 15 residues. V was clipped by 3 bases and J by 4 bases; unmatched bases: 5. Germline V gene data show CDR1 as SEHNR and CDR2 as FQNEAQ (reference sequence). The CDR3 region is CASSFDRGRGETQYF. The CDR3 nucleotides read TGTGCCAGCAGCTTTGACAGGGGGCGTGGAGAGACCCAGTACTTC.

This clone was observed a few times. This chain links TRBV7-8 with TRBJ1-6; TRBD1 might be the D (5 bases). V lost 5 bases and J lost 9, with 20 bases in between. Looked up from germline, CDR1 is SGHVS and CDR2 is FQNEAQ. The CDR3 is 16 amino acids. The CDR3 reads CASSPEFSLRGSPLHF. The CDR3 coding sequence is TGTGCCAGCAGCCCCGAATTTTCCTTGAGGGGTTCACCCCTCCACTTT.

The rearrangement uses TRBV7-9 and TRBJ2-3; D remains ambiguous. V was cut by 5 bases and J by 5 bases, with 8 bases left in between. The CDR3 covers 12 residues. From germline, CDR1 is SEHNR and CDR2 FQNEAQ (reference sequence). The CDR3 region is CASSPLGDTQYF. Here the CDR3 DNA reads TGTGCCAGCAGCCCCCTGGGAGATACGCAGTATTTT. The full variable domain, in which reference TRBV7-9 and TRBJ2-3 provide the parts outside the CDR3, is DTGVSQNPRHKITKRGQNVTFRCDPISEHNRLYWYRQTLGQGPEFLTYFQNEAQLEKSRLLSDRFSAERPKGSFSTLEIQRTEQGDSAMYLCASSPLGDTQYFGPGTRLTVL.

The J gene is TRBJ2-3, the V gene TRBV18; D gene uncertain. The length of the CDR3 is 14 residues. The V end lost 6 bases, the J end lost 5 bases, and 15 bases lay between the germline ends. CDR1 is KGHSH and CDR2 is LQKENI in the germline V gene. DNA of the CDR3: TGTGCCAGCTCGCCGCGACCCTCAGTAGATACGCAGTATTTT. Translating gives CASSPRPSVDTQYF.

The chain joins TRBV4-2 to TRBJ2-1; TRBD1 aligns across 11 bases. The CDR3 loop spans 14 amino acids. V shed 3 bases, J shed 9 bases, and the junction held 4 bases outside the gene matches. Germline V gene lookup returns CDR1 LGHNA and CDR2 YNFKEQ. CDR3 amino acids: CASSHWTGGSEQFF. The CDR3 bases are TGTGCCAGCAGCCATTGGACAGGGGGCAGTGAGCAGTTCTTC.

V and J are TRBV5-4 and TRBJ2-5; TRBD1 matches at 11 bases. The assigned J gene may be wrong: the sequence end matches TRBJ2-7 better. The CDR3 is made up of 14 amino acids. CDR1 and CDR2 (germline): SGHNT, YYREEE (reference sequence). The CDR3 DNA reads as TGTGCCAGCAGCCCCCGGGACAGGGGGTACGAGCAGTACTTC. Its protein is CASSPRDRGYEQYF.

The chain uses TRBV21-1 and TRBJ2-7; the table's D call TRBD2 went unverified against the DNA. TRBV21-1 is recorded as a pseudogene. The CDR3 runs to 12 residues. This CDR3 is CASSRGKYEQYF. In DNA form, the CDR3 reads TGTGCCAGCAGCCGGGGGAAATACGAGCAGTACTTC.

On this clone: A much more abundant neighbour one base away suggests this may be a read error. This sample includes further DNA sequences coding for the same CDR3. The chain joins TRBV7-2 to TRBJ2-2; unclear D gene. Deletions cut 5 bases from V and 4 bases from J, with 5 bases between. Looked up from germline, CDR1 is SGHTA and CDR2 is FQGNSA. CDR3 length equals 12 residues. Here the CDR3 DNA reads TGTGCCAGCAGCCCCTCCACCGGGGAGCTGTTTTTT. It encodes CASSPSTGELFF.

This clone was recorded a few times. The rearrangement joins TRBV27 to TRBJ2-7, with D unresolved. V lost 6 bases, J lost 0 bases, and 12 bases lay in between. There are 14 residues in the CDR3. Germline values: CDR1 MNHEY, CDR2 SMNVEV (reference sequence). CDR3 region: CASSHGPISYEQYF. CDR3 coding DNA: TGTGCCAGCAGCCACGGGCCGATCTCCTACGAGCAGTACTTC.

CDR3 sequence: CASSQEPGLAGPEQFF. CDR3 bases: TGCGCCAGCAGCCAAGAGCCGGGACTAGCGGGCCCAGAGCAGTTCTTC. The chain couples TRBV4-3 to TRBJ2-1; 12 bases match TRBD2. After removal of 0 bases from V and 10 bases from J, the junction contained 7 bases not matched to a gene. The V gene's germline CDR1 is LGHNA and CDR2 YSLEER. This CDR3 has 16 residues.

The V gene is TRBV19, the J gene TRBJ1-5, with 7 bases aligning to TRBD1. Germline CDR1 and CDR2: LNHDA and SQIVND (reference sequence). The V gene end was trimmed by 4 bases and the J gene end by 3 bases; junction bases not matched to a gene: 3. This CDR3 has 14 residues. This chain's CDR3 is CASSTGTVNQPQHF. Written as DNA, the CDR3 is TGTGCCAGTAGTACCGGGACAGTCAATCAGCCCCAGCATTTT.

The V and J genes are TRBV29-1 and TRBJ2-3; maybe TRBD2 (6 bases). The CDR3 contains 14 residues. V was clipped by 1 base and J by 2 bases, with 10 bases between them. Per the germline V gene, CDR1 is SQVTM and CDR2 is ANQGSEA. CDR3 sequence: CSVEAWDSTDTQYF. CDR3 DNA sequence: TGCAGCGTTGAAGCTTGGGACTCCACAGATACGCAGTATTTT.

This clone was detected only a few times. V is TRBV7-8 and J is TRBJ1-3; D not certain. The CDR3 runs 16 residues. The V end lost 6 bases, the J end lost 0 bases, and 15 bases lay between the germline ends. Per germline, CDR1 SGHVS and CDR2 FQNEAQ. The CDR3 region is CASRNSPATSGNTIYF. The CDR3 DNA sequence: TGTGCCAGCAGAAATTCCCCCGCAACCTCTGGAAACACCATATATTTT.

This clone was observed a few times. The chain has TRBV5-1 and TRBJ1-1; 7 bases align to TRBD1. The germline V gene has CDR1 SGHRS and CDR2 YFSETQ. CDR3 length: 14 residues. The V and J ends lost 1 base and 4 bases, in that order; junction bases with no gene match: 4. Written as DNA, the CDR3 is TGCGCCAGCAGCTTGCAGACAGGGCTCACTGAAGCTTTCTTT. This codes for CASSLQTGLTEAFF.

In its sample, this clone was seen a few times. The chain has TRBV4-2 and TRBJ2-3, with D perhaps matching TRBD2 (5 bases). Germline loops: CDR1 LGHNA, CDR2 YNFKEQ. The CDR3 sequence is 15 residues long. V was trimmed by 1 base and J by 5 bases, leaving 13 bases between them. In nucleotides, the CDR3 is TGTGCCAGCAGCCAAGGGGAATTAGGACTAGATACGCAGTATTTT. It translates to CASSQGELGLDTQYF.

This sequence joins TRBV9 and TRBJ2-1, with D unclear. Trimming pared 3 bases from V and 0 bases from J, leaving 7 bases between. Germline V lookup: CDR1 SGDLS, CDR2 YYNGEE. The CDR3 covers 14 residues. The CDR3 nucleotides are TGTGCCAGCAGCGACTTTACCTCCTACAATGAGCAGTTCTTC. This translates into CASSDFTSYNEQFF.

The V gene is TRBV12-5, the J gene TRBJ2-1; unclear D gene. This CDR3 contains 15 residues. Trimming took 3 bases from V and 5 from J, leaving 14 bases between them. Per the germline V gene, CDR1 is LGHNT and CDR2 is FRNRAP. The chain's CDR3 is CASGLVLGRNNEQFF. As DNA, the CDR3 is TGTGCTAGTGGTTTAGTATTAGGTAGGAACAATGAGCAGTTCTTC.

The rearrangement uses TRBV11-3 and TRBJ1-5; D unclear. Trimming took off 4 bases at V and 8 bases at J, with 12 bases between the two ends. Germline CDR1 reads SGHNT; CDR2 reads YENEEA. The CDR3 is 13 residues long. The CDR3 region is CASSSWTGEPQHF. In nucleotides, the CDR3 is TGTGCCAGCAGCTCCTGGACTGGGGAGCCCCAGCATTTT.

This clone was picked up one time. J is TRBJ1-1 and V is TRBV18, with 9 bases aligning to TRBD1. The CDR3 loop spans 15 amino acids. Germline V gives CDR1 KGHSH, CDR2 LQKENI. V lost 3 bases and J lost 0; bases outside the gene matches: 2. Here the CDR3 reads CASSPGQGLNTEAFF. Written as DNA, the CDR3 is TGTGCCAGCTCACCGGGACAGGGCTTGAACACTGAAGCTTTCTTT. Based on the CDR3 plus reference TRBV18 and TRBJ1-1, the full variable domain is NAGVMQNPRHLVRRRGQEARLRCSPMKGHSHVYWYRQLPEEGLKFMVYLQKENIIDESGMPKERFSAEFPKEGPSILRIQQVVRGDSAAYFCASSPGQGLNTEAFFGQGTRLTVV.

This chain connects TRBV27 to TRBJ1-1; D is uncertain. The CDR3 is 13 residues long. Germline V CDR1 and CDR2: MNHEY, SMNVEV (reference sequence). V was cut by 4 bases and J by 4 bases, with 10 bases left in between. CDR3 sequence reads: CASSSSGTTEAFF. CDR3 coding DNA: TGTGCCAGCAGTTCCTCAGGTACCACTGAAGCTTTCTTT.